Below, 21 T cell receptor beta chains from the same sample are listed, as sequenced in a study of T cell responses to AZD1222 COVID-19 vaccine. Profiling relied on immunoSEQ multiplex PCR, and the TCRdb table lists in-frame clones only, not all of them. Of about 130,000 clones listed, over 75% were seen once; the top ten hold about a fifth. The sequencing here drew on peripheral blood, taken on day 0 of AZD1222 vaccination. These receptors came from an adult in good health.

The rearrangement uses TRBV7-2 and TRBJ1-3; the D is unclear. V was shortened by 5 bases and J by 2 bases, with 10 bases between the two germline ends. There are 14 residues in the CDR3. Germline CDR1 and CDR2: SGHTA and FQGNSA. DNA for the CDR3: TGTGCCAGCAGCACGGGGTTTCCTGGAAACACCATATATTTT. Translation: CASSTGFPGNTIYF.

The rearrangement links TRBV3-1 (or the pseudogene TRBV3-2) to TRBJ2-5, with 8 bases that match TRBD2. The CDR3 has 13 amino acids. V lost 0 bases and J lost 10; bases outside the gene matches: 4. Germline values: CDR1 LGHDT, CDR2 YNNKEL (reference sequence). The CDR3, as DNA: TGTGCCAGCAGCCAAGATCTCCGGGGGGGCCAGTACTTC. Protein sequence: CASSQDLRGGQYF.

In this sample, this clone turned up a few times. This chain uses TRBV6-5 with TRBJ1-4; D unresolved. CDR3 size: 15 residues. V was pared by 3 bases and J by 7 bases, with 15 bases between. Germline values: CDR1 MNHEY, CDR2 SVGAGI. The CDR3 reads CASSYLPGSSEKLFF. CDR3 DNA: TGTGCCAGCAGTTATTTGCCGGGTTCGTCTGAAAAACTGTTTTTT.

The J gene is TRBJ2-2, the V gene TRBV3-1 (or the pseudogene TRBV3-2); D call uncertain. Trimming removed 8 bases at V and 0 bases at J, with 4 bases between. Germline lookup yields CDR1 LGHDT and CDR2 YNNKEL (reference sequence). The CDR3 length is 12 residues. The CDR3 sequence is CASATNTGELFF. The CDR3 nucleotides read TGTGCCAGCGCCACGAACACCGGGGAGCTGTTTTTT.

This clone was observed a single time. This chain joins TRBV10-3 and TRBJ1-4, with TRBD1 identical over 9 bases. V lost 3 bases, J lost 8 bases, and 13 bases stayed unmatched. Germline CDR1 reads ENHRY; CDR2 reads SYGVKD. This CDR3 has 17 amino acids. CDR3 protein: CAISDSLPGQGYEKLFF. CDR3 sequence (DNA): TGTGCCATCAGTGATTCTTTGCCGGGACAGGGATACGAAAAACTGTTTTTT.

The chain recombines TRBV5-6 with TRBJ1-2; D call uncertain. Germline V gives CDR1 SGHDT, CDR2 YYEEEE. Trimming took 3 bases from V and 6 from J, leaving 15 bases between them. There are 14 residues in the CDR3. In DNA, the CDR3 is TGTGCCAGCAGCTCCGATGATTTAGGAGATGGCTACACCTTC. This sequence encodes CASSSDDLGDGYTF.

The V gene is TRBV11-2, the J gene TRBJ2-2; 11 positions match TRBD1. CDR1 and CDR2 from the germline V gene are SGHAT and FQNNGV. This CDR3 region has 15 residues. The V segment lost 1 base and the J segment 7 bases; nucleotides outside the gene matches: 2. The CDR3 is CASSLGTGGFGELFF. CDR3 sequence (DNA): TGTGCCAGCAGCTTAGGGACAGGGGGCTTCGGGGAGCTGTTTTTT.

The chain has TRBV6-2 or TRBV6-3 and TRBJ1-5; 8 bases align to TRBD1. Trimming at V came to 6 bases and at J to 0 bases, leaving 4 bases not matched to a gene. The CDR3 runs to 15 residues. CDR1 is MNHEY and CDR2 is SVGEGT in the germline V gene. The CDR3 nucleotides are TGTGCCAGCAGCGGGACAGGAGTTAGCAATCAGCCCCAGCATTTT. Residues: CASSGTGVSNQPQHF.

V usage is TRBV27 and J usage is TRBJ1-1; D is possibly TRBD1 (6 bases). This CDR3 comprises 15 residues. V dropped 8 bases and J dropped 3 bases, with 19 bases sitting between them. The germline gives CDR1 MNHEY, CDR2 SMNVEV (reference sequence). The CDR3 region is CASLRGGWRDTEAFF. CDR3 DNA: TGTGCCAGCCTAAGGGGGGGCTGGAGGGACACTGAAGCTTTCTTT.

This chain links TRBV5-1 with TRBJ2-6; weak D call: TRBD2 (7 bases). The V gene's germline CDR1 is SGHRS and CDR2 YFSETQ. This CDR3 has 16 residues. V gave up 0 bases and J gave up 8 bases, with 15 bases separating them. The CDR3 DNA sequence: TGCGCCAGCAGCTTGGCCTTACAGGGAGGGTCCAACGTCCTGACTTTC. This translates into CASSLALQGGSNVLTF.

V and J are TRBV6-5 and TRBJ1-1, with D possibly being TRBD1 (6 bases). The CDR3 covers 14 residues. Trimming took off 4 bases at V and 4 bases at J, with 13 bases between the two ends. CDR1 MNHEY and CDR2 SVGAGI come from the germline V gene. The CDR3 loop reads CASSFVGASTEAFF. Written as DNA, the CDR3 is TGTGCCAGCAGTTTTGTGGGGGCGAGCACTGAAGCTTTCTTT.

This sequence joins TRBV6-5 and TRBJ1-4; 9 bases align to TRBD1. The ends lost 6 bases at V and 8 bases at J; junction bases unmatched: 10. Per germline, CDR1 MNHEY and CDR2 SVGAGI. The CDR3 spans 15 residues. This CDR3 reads CASRPRTGAGEKLFF. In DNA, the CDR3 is TGTGCCAGCAGACCGAGGACAGGGGCGGGAGAAAAACTGTTTTTT.

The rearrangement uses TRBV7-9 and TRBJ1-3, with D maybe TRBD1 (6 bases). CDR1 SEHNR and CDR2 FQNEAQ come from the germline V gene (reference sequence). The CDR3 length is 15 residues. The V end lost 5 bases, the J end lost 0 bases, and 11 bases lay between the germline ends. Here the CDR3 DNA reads TGTGCCAGCAGCCCCTCGACAGGCTCTGGAAACACCATATATTTT. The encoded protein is CASSPSTGSGNTIYF.

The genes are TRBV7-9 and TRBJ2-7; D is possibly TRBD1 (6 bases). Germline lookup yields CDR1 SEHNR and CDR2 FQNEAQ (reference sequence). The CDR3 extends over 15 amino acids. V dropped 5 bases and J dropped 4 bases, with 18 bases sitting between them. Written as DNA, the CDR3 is TGTGCCAGCAGCGAAAGCCCTGGACAGAGTTACGAGCAGTACTTC. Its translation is CASSESPGQSYEQYF.

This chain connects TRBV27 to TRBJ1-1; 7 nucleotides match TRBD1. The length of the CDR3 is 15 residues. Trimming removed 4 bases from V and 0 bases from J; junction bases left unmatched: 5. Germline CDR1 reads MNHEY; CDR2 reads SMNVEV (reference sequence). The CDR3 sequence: CASSYLGQMNTEAFF. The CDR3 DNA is TGTGCCAGCAGTTACCTGGGACAGATGAACACTGAAGCTTTCTTT.

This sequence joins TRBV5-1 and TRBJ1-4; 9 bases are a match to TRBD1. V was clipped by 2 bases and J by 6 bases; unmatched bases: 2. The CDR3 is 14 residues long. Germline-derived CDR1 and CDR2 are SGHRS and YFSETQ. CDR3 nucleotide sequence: TGCGCCAGCAGCTTACAGGGGGCAGATGAAAAACTGTTTTTT. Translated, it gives CASSLQGADEKLFF.

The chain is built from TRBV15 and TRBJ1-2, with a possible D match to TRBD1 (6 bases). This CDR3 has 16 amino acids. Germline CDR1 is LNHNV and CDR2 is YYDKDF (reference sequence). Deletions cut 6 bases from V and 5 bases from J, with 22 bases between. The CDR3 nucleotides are TGTGCCACCAGTGGAGGTTCGTCTACAGGGAAGTATGGCTACACCTTC. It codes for CATSGGSSTGKYGYTF.

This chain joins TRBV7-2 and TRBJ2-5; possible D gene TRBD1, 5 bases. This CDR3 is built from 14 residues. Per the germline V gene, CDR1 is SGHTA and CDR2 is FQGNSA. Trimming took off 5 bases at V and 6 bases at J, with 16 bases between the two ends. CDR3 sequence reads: CASSPSGQGKTQYF. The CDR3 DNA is TGTGCCAGCAGCCCGTCCGGGCAGGGAAAGACCCAGTACTTC.

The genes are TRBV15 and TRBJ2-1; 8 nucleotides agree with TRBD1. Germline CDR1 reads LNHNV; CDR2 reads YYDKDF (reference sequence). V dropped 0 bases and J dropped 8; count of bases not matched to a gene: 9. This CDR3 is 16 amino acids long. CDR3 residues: CATSRDGRGRGDEQFF. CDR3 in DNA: TGTGCCACCAGCAGAGATGGCAGGGGGCGTGGAGATGAGCAGTTCTTC. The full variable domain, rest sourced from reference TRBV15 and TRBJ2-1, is DAMVIQNPRYQVTQFGKPVTLSCSQTLNHNVMYWYQQKSSQAPKLLFHYYDKDFNNEADTPDNFQSRRPNTSFCFLDIRSPGLGDTAMYLCATSRDGRGRGDEQFFGPGTRLTVL.

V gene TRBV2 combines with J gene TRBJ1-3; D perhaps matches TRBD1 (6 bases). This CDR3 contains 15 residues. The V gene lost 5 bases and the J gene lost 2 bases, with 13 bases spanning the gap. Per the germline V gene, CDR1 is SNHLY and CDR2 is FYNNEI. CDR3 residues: CASSRNGGPGNTIYF. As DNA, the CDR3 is TGTGCCAGCAGTAGAAATGGGGGGCCTGGAAACACCATATATTTT.

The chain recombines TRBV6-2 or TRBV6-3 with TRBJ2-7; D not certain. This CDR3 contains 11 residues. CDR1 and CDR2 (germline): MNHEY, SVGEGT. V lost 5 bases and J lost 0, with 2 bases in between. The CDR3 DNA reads TGTGCCAGCAGTGCCTCCTACGAGCAGTACTTC. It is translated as CASSASYEQYF.